This T cell receptor (beta chain) was retrieved from a study of blood T cell repertoires in COVID-19. Overall study: COVID-19 samples collected from the United States, Italy and Spain covered acute and convalescent phases. In each case, the material was cDNA or gDNA derived from T cells, B-cell-depleted T cells, or PBMCs.

The V gene lost 6 bases and the J gene lost 1 base, with 7 bases spanning the gap. This CDR3 is 13 amino acids long. From germline, CDR1 is LNHDA and CDR2 SQIVND (reference sequence). On this clone itself: Different DNA sequences within this sample yield the same CDR3.

Original handling: Amplification with reference gene primers provided the estimates of nucleated cell counts. Clones were sequenced by immunoSEQ multiplex PCR, and TCRdb holds only the in-frame ones, with some missing. The V and J calls and clone size were taken over from that table, and D and trimming were inferred from the DNA. Here the sample spans 150,000 to 200,000 clones, around 86% being singletons. The rearrangement uses TRBV19 and TRBJ1-3, with unresolved D. This TCR derives from a man aged 40-55 years with acute or convalescent COVID-19. What was sequenced was peripheral blood. In DNA, the CDR3 is TGTGCCAGTAGCTGGCTTTCTGGAAACACCATATATTTT. It specifies CASSWLSGNTIYF.